This T cell receptor beta chain was identified during a study of cytotoxic CD8 clonotypes in ibrutinib-treated CLL. Study in general: Roughly 24 partial and 2 complete responses; at median around 71 months, about 14 remitted, roughly 12 progressed. Findings and limits, study-wide: The clonality went up when patients responded to ibrutinib and dropped back toward baseline at progression.

To note about this clone: The antigen is not known.

The CDR3 is 16 amino acids. The V and J ends lost 0 bases and 4 bases, in that order; junction bases with no gene match: 2. Germline loops: CDR1 MNHNY, CDR2 SVGAGI (reference sequence). The sequencing depth, 1 in 200,000 to 1 in 1 million T cells, was the target. This table comes from immunoSEQ multiplex PCR, and its TCRdb copy is limited to in-frame clones, with some not included. The sample includes around 97,000 clones, roughly 80% of them seen just once. The clonotype was recovered from a human donor with chronic lymphocytic leukemia. The sample consisted of PBMCs, taken after 12 months of ibrutinib treatment. The rearrangement joins TRBV6-6 to TRBJ2-2, with 10 bases identical to TRBD1. CDR3 DNA: TGTGCCAGCAGTTACTCGACAGGGGGCGTCACCGGGGAGCTGTTTTTT. This translates into CASSYSTGGVTGELFF.